This entry lists 19 T cell receptor beta chains sequenced from one sample in a study of cytomegalovirus exposure and HLA in healthy donors. Vbeta (60) and Jbeta (13) primers were used in the PCR. Clones were read by immunoSEQ multiplex PCR, and TCRdb kept only the in-frame ones, dropping some. The table has 150,000 to 200,000 clones, roughly three quarters seen once; the top ten hold about 2.5%. The sample comprised PBMCs. The receptors shown here come from a woman in her forties or fifties in good health and CMV-seronegative.

Only one count was recorded for this clone. The chain uses TRBV20-1 and TRBJ2-7; D gene ambiguous. The CDR3 runs to 11 residues. Germline values: CDR1 DFQATT, CDR2 SNEGSKA (reference sequence). V gave up 6 bases and J gave up 7 bases, with 13 bases separating them. The CDR3 loop is CSATTWSEQYF. DNA of the CDR3: TGCAGTGCAACTACTTGGTCGGAGCAGTACTTC.

There are a few counts of this clone. Other DNA sequences in the sample encode the same CDR3. The J gene is TRBJ1-4, the V gene TRBV30, with D tentatively TRBD1 (5 bases). Germline assignment: CDR1 GTSNPN and CDR2 SVGIG (reference sequence). The V and J ends lost 0 bases and 5 bases respectively, with 10 bases between them. The CDR3 spans 14 residues. The CDR3: CAWSVGQGNEKLFF. The CDR3 region has the DNA TGTGCCTGGAGTGTAGGGCAGGGAAATGAAAAACTGTTTTTT.

J is TRBJ2-3 and V is TRBV19; 8 bases agree with TRBD2. V dropped 5 bases and J dropped 2; count of bases not matched to a gene: 9. Germline V lookup: CDR1 LNHDA, CDR2 SQIVND (reference sequence). The CDR3 has 16 residues. The CDR3 DNA follows: TGTGCCAGTAGTCCCTTGGCGGGGGGAAACACAGATACGCAGTATTTT. Residues: CASSPLAGGNTDTQYF.

On this clone itself: The same CDR3 is also encoded by other DNA sequences in this sample. The chain employs TRBV28 and TRBJ2-7; possibly TRBD2 for D (6 bases). The germline V gene has CDR1 MDHEN and CDR2 SYDVKM. V lost 7 bases, J lost 4 bases, and 11 bases lay in between. CDR3 length: 12 amino acids. The CDR3 sequence is CASNRGTYEQYF. In nucleotides, the CDR3 is TGTGCCAGCAATCGGGGGACGTACGAGCAGTACTTC. Full variable domain (remainder filled in from reference TRBV28 and TRBJ2-7): DVKVTQSSRYLVKRTGEKVFLECVQDMDHENMFWYRQDPGLGLRLIYFSYDVKMKEKGDIPEGYSVSREKKERFSLILESASTNQTSMYLCASNRGTYEQYFGPGTRLTVT.

The chain combines TRBV15 with TRBJ1-1; possibly TRBD1 for D (5 bases). Germline V gene sequence: CDR1 LNHNV, CDR2 YYDKDF (reference sequence). V shed 0 bases and J shed 4 bases, with 18 bases lying between them. This CDR3 comprises 17 residues. CDR3 in amino acids: CATSRDTPGGVGTEAFF. CDR3 in DNA: TGTGCCACCAGCAGAGATACCCCCGGGGGAGTGGGCACTGAAGCTTTCTTT.

This chain uses TRBV9 with TRBJ2-7; 7 bases are shared with TRBD1. The germline V gene has CDR1 SGDLS and CDR2 YYNGEE. Trimming removed 4 bases from V and 5 bases from J; junction bases left unmatched: 12. This CDR3 has 15 amino acids. The DNA of the CDR3 is TGTGCCAGCAGCCCTCACAAGGGGGCCGCCGACGAGCAGTACTTC. Translating gives CASSPHKGAADEQYF.

This sequence joins TRBV29-1 and TRBJ2-1; tentatively, D is TRBD2 (6 bases). Germline V gene lookup returns CDR1 SQVTM and CDR2 ANQGSEA. There are 15 residues in the CDR3. V was trimmed by 5 bases and J by 5 bases, leaving 19 bases between them. Written as DNA, the CDR3 is TGCAGCGTTCATACCTTGGGGCTAGCGAACAATGAGCAGTTCTTC. Translating it yields CSVHTLGLANNEQFF.

In its sample, this clone was seen once. The chain has TRBV7-3 and TRBJ2-1, with 11 positions matching TRBD2. V shed 7 bases, J shed 5 bases, and the junction held 10 bases outside the gene matches. The germline gives CDR1 SGHTA, CDR2 FQGTGA. The CDR3 contains 16 residues. CDR3 DNA: TGTGCCAGCAATAAAGGGGGGACTAGCGGAAACAATGAGCAGTTCTTC. It codes for CASNKGGTSGNNEQFF.

The chain uses TRBV28 and TRBJ2-5; D possibly corresponds to TRBD2 (5 bases). Germline CDR1 MDHEN, CDR2 SYDVKM. Trimming took off 3 bases at V and 4 bases at J, with 15 bases between the two ends. The CDR3 totals 15 residues. The chain's CDR3 is CASSFPRGERETQYF. The CDR3 coding sequence is TGTGCCAGCAGTTTCCCCCGTGGGGAGCGAGAGACCCAGTACTTC.

This chain links TRBV7-2 with TRBJ2-2; the D gene is possibly TRBD2 (7 bases). CDR1 is SGHTA and CDR2 is FQGNSA in the germline V gene. V dropped 6 bases and J dropped 3 bases, with 11 bases sitting between them. This CDR3 contains 14 residues. Written as DNA, the CDR3 is TGTGCCAGCAGGACGGGGGGCTACACCGGGGAGCTGTTTTTT. Residues: CASRTGGYTGELFF.

The table lists this clone with a few counts. The rearrangement uses TRBV30 and TRBJ1-2; TRBD1 matches at 7 bases. Germline values: CDR1 GTSNPN, CDR2 SVGIG (reference sequence). V was pared by 0 bases and J by 4 bases, with 11 bases of the junction left unmatched. The CDR3 sequence is 16 residues long. CDR3 nucleotides: TGTGCCTGGAGTGTACCCATGGGACAGACGGTCTATGGCTACACCTTC. This encodes CAWSVPMGQTVYGYTF.

V and J are TRBV7-9 and TRBJ1-3; perhaps TRBD1 as D (6 bases). The CDR3 runs to 15 residues. Germline V gives CDR1 SEHNR, CDR2 FQNEAQ (reference sequence). Trimming removed 3 bases at V and 2 bases at J, with 11 bases between. The CDR3 protein is CASSLAGTTGNTIYF. The CDR3 DNA reads as TGTGCCAGCAGCTTGGCCGGGACAACTGGAAACACCATATATTTT.

The V and J genes are TRBV25-1 and TRBJ2-1, with TRBD1 identical over 9 bases. V lost 2 bases and J lost 3; bases outside the gene matches: 11. This CDR3 is built from 18 residues. Germline CDR1 MGHDK, CDR2 SYGVNS. In DNA form, the CDR3 reads TGTGCCAGCAGTGAACAACTCAGGACAGGGGCAAGCTACAATGAGCAGTTCTTC. Encoded protein: CASSEQLRTGASYNEQFF.

This rearrangement joins TRBV7-6 to TRBJ1-1; the D gene is possibly TRBD1 (5 bases). The CDR3 has 15 residues. V lost 8 bases, J lost 1 base, and 17 bases lay in between. Per germline, CDR1 SGHVS and CDR2 FNYEAQ. The chain's CDR3 is CASPDWTGGNTEAFF. The CDR3 DNA follows: TGTGCCAGCCCGGATTGGACCGGGGGGAACACTGAAGCTTTCTTT.

The gene calls are TRBV7-2 and TRBJ2-7; no reliable D call. The germline gives CDR1 SGHTA, CDR2 FQGNSA. The CDR3 has 15 residues. Trimming shortened V by 6 bases and J by 2 bases, and 17 bases separated the two germline ends. This chain's CDR3 is CASSGTPGPTYEQYF. The CDR3 DNA is TGTGCCAGCAGTGGAACGCCTGGGCCAACCTACGAGCAGTACTTC.

This chain uses TRBV6-5 with TRBJ1-2; D may be TRBD1 (5 bases). V lost 8 bases, J lost 7 bases, and 20 bases lay in between. The CDR3 spans 14 residues. CDR1 and CDR2 (germline): MNHEY, SVGAGI. CDR3 coding DNA: TGTGCCAGCCTTCAAGGAAGGGGCGCAACTGGCTACACCTTC. Protein: CASLQGRGATGYTF.

The J gene is TRBJ1-1, the V gene TRBV29-1; 7 bases line up with TRBD1. This CDR3 comprises 12 residues. The trim removed 5 bases at V and 10 bases at J, leaving 10 bases unmatched. The V gene's germline CDR1 is SQVTM and CDR2 ANQGSEA. The CDR3 loop is CSVQGGSIRAFF. In nucleotides, the CDR3 is TGCAGCGTTCAAGGGGGCTCCATCCGAGCTTTCTTT.

V is TRBV7-2 and J is TRBJ1-4; D not resolved. Germline values: CDR1 SGHTA, CDR2 FQGNSA. Deletions cut 5 bases from V and 5 bases from J, with 15 bases between. The CDR3 runs to 15 residues. The CDR3 DNA follows: TGTGCCAGCAGCCCTAGCGGGAAAGAAAATGAAAAACTGTTTTTT. It specifies CASSPSGKENEKLFF.

The chain couples TRBV18 to TRBJ1-5, with D possibly TRBD1 on 6 matching bases. Trimming removed 3 bases from V and 4 bases from J, with 10 bases in between. Germline values: CDR1 KGHSH, CDR2 LQKENI. The CDR3 is 14 residues long. In nucleotides, the CDR3 is TGTGCCAGCTCACCCGACCAGGGGAATCAGCCCCAGCATTTT. Encoded protein: CASSPDQGNQPQHF.